This T cell receptor (beta chain) appears in the sequencing data of a study of a mutant IDH1 vaccine in newly diagnosed glioma. Study-level background: The patients were given eight vaccinations, one each in weeks 1, 3, 5, 7, 11, 15, 19 and 23. Treated patients had a mean age of roughly 40 years and an approximately 62% male, around 40% female split. Prior therapy was radiotherapy, temozolomide, or both; most received both.

The data were produced by immunoSEQ multiplex PCR, yet TCRdb's version contains in-frame clones alone and is incomplete. The sample yields roughly 39,000 clones, around three quarters seen once. The length of the CDR3 is 12 residues. Germline CDR1 is WSHSY and CDR2 is SAAADI. Between the trimmed V and J ends, which lost 0 bases and 10 bases, there was a span of 7 bases. Time point reported: week 5, during vaccination. In every dose of vaccine, 300 ug of mutant IDH1 20-mer peptide was given alongside topical imiquimod. This clone came up once. No antigen is known for it. Sample: PBMCs, taken from a glioma patient whose treatment included an IDH1 peptide vaccine. The origin of this receptor is a man in his forties with glioma. V is TRBV10-2 and J is TRBJ1-5; D remains ambiguous. CDR3 amino acids: CASSESVGPQHF. CDR3 sequence (DNA): TGCGCCAGCAGTGAGTCGGTAGGACCCCAGCATTTT.